The TCR beta chain described here comes from a study of regulatory T cells in long-lasting Graves disease (dated by TCRdb to the early 2020s). With regard to the full study: Persistent Graves' disease was defined as persistently positive TSH receptor autoantibodies together with antithyroid drug treatment for over 5 years. Persistent Graves' disease patients were compared with newly diagnosed Graves' disease patients by peripheral blood TCR sequencing and RNA sequencing. A total of about 33 samples underwent TCR sequencing, from about 13 patients with persistent Graves' disease and 20 or so patients with newly diagnosed Graves' disease. The study took place in China and was registered as a clinical trial. On average, persistent Graves' disease patients in the clinical cohort had been on antithyroid drugs for eight to twelve years.

The library was generated by multiplex PCR. The sequencer was an Illumina HiSeq 4000. TCR beta libraries were built with iRepertoire HTBI primers and Arm-PCR amplification of CDR3 regions. Before sequencing, the PCR products went through gel purification. The published analysis was carried out like this. Gene usage analysis of CDR3 amino acid clonotypes relied on the approximately 68 TRBV and 15 or so TRBJ segments identified across samples. Filtered high-quality paired reads were merged into contigs using COPE and FqMerger. BLAST was used to align contigs to IMGT TRBV, TRBD and TRBJ reference genes, with CDR3 defined following IMGT. Highly expanded clones were defined as clonotypes with a frequency above 0.1%. Shannon entropy served as the measure of repertoire diversity, while the Gini coefficient captured V-J evenness. A clonotype found in more than one individual was treated as public. TCRdb handled the public reads itself, with Q25 trimming in fastp and clone calling in MiXCR, and kept productive beta chains. Each entry is one CDR3 protein sequence, shown with its most common DNA and genes. The V and J calls and clone size come from TCRdb's table, not from the authors' own analysis. A total of 400,000 to 500,000 distinct CDR3 sequences appear in this sample, about 20% of them only once. About 12% of the sample is held by the ten biggest clonotypes.

V trim: 6 bases; J trim: 4 bases; unmatched bases: 6. CDR3 length: 14 amino acids, cysteine to phenylalanine. Only the CDR3 DNA stays, 42 bases, in frame from base 1. Summary of the overall study and its limitations: Preferential use of TRBV28, TRBJ1-2 and TRBJ2-5 was observed in persistent disease, whereas TRBV20-1 and TRBJ2-1 were favored in newly diagnosed disease. Compared with newly diagnosed patients, persistent Graves' disease patients had lower TCR Shannon entropy and fewer highly expanded clones, which suggests clonal expansion. The authors noted that the small sample size was a limitation that may lower accuracy. Only the TCR beta chain was sequenced and analyzed. Because the primary lesion, thyroid tissue, could not be accessed, the study looked at peripheral blood alone. Persistent patients shared more public clonotypes among themselves (around 3,000) than newly diagnosed patients did (over 900).

This clonotype was seen a few times. Its antigen specificity is not known. The record has no base qualities; no much larger clone is one base away. The sample's time point label, decoded: persistent/refractory GD, antithyroid drugs over 5 years with positive TRAb. RNA was extracted from PBMCs in TRIzol for both TCR sequencing and RNA sequencing. The diagnosis of Graves' disease followed American Thyroid Association guidelines. The patients came from an endocrinology department in Xi'an, China. Each patient gave approximately 9 milliliters of peripheral blood, collected in an EDTA anticoagulant tube. PBMCs were isolated by Ficoll Paque Plus density gradient separation without further T cell sorting. An Agilent 2100 Bioanalyzer and agarose gel were used to check RNA quality, and a NanoDrop 2000 was used to measure RNA concentration.

This chain joins TRBV12-3 or TRBV12-4 to TRBJ2-1, with TRBD1 matching 7 junction bases. Sample: peripheral blood mononuclear cells (PBMCs), taken when the disease was refractory, from a patient treated with antithyroid drugs. The receptor's source is a female donor with Graves disease. The CDR3 in this case is CASSAGGQYNEQFF. The base sequence is TGTGCCAGCAGCGCAGGGGGTCAATACAATGAGCAGTTCTTC.